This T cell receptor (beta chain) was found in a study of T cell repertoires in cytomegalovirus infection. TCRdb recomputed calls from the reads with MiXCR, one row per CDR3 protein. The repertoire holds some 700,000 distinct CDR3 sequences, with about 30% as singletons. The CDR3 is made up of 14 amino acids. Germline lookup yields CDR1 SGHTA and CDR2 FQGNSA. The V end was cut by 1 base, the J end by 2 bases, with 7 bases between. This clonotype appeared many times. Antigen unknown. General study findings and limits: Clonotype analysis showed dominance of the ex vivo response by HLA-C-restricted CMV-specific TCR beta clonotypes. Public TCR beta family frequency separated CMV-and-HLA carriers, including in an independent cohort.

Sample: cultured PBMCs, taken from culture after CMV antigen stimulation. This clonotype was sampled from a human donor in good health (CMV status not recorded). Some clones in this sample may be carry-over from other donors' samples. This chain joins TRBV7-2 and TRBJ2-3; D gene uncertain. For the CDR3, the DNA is TGTGCCAGCAGCTTAGTTGGTCCCACAGATACGCAGTATTTT. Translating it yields CASSLVGPTDTQYF.